The rows below give T cell receptor beta chains drawn from one sample of a study of blood T cell repertoires in COVID-19. The method was immunoSEQ multiplex PCR; TCRdb's version includes in-frame clones alone and lacks a portion of them. The data hold about 410,000 clones, with about nine tenths observed a single time. The sequenced material came from peripheral blood. Receptor source: a woman in her thirties or forties with COVID-19, enrolled during active disease. The CDR3 runs from the conserved cysteine through the conserved F or W. The D gene is left open where the match is weak. Clone size is stated in some rows and not others, as once, few, many or a class when expanded.

v_gene: TRBV6-1; d_gene: -; abundance: -; j_gene: TRBJ1-1; CDR3nt: TGTGCCAGCAGTGAAGTAAGCATCGGTTTTAACACTGAAGCTTTCTTT; CDR3aa: CASSEVSIGFNTEAFF
v_gene: TRBV9; d_gene: -; abundance: once; j_gene: TRBJ2-7; CDR3nt: TGTGCCAGCAGCGTAGCTTGGGGCGGGGACTACGAGCAGTACTTC; CDR3aa: CASSVAWGGDYEQYF
v_gene: TRBV12-3/TRBV12-4; d_gene: -; abundance: few; j_gene: TRBJ1-5; CDR3nt: TGTGCCAGCAGTTTAATAGAGGGTCAGCCCCAGCATTTT; CDR3aa: CASSLIEGQPQHF
v_gene: TRBV15; d_gene: -; abundance: -; j_gene: TRBJ2-7; CDR3nt: TGTGCCACCAGCACGAGGTACCAATCCTACGAGCAGTACTTC; CDR3aa: CATSTRYQSYEQYF
v_gene: TRBV24-1; d_gene: -; abundance: -; j_gene: TRBJ2-5; CDR3nt: TGTGCCACCAGTGATGGAGGAGGCCGGACTCTCCAAGAGACCCAGTACTTC; CDR3aa: CATSDGGGRTLQETQYF
v_gene: TRBV6-4; d_gene: -; abundance: -; j_gene: TRBJ2-3; CDR3nt: TGTGCCAGCAGTGAGGCTAGTAGAGATACGCAGTATTTT; CDR3aa: CASSEASRDTQYF
v_gene: TRBV6-5; d_gene: -; abundance: -; j_gene: TRBJ1-3; CDR3nt: TGTGCCAGCAGTACGGGGAGCTCTGGAAACACCATATATTTT; CDR3aa: CASSTGSSGNTIYF
v_gene: TRBV7-3; d_gene: -; abundance: -; j_gene: TRBJ1-1; CDR3nt: TGTGCCAGCAGCCCCCTGGGCCCTGGGACTGAAGCTTTCTTT; CDR3aa: CASSPLGPGTEAFF
v_gene: TRBV30; d_gene: -; abundance: once; j_gene: TRBJ1-1; CDR3nt: TGTGCCGGAGGAAGAGGGCGGAGAGAAACTGAAGCTTTCTTT; CDR3aa: CAGGRGRRETEAFF
v_gene: TRBV5-8; d_gene: TRBD1; abundance: -; j_gene: TRBJ1-2; CDR3nt: TGTGCCAGCACCCCTTGGGGTGGACAGGGGGCCGACTATGGCTACACCTTC; CDR3aa: CASTPWGGQGADYGYTF
v_gene: TRBV27; d_gene: -; abundance: -; j_gene: TRBJ1-1; CDR3nt: TGTGCCAGCAGTTTTCGGAGGGGCATTGGGAACACTGAAGCTTTCTTT; CDR3aa: CASSFRRGIGNTEAFF
v_gene: TRBV11-2; d_gene: TRBD2; abundance: -; j_gene: TRBJ2-7; CDR3nt: TGTGCCAGCAGCTTCCGAGCGGGAGCACCGTCCTACGAGCAGTACTTC; CDR3aa: CASSFRAGAPSYEQYF
v_gene: TRBV10-3; d_gene: -; abundance: once; j_gene: TRBJ1-2; CDR3nt: TGTGCCATCAGTAGGACGGGAGCTAACTATGGCTACACCTTC; CDR3aa: CAISRTGANYGYTF
v_gene: TRBV6-5; d_gene: -; abundance: -; j_gene: TRBJ1-6; CDR3nt: TGTGCCAGCAGTCTTGGGGGCGCCGGTTCACCCCTCCACTTT; CDR3aa: CASSLGGAGSPLHF
v_gene: TRBV5-4; d_gene: -; abundance: -; j_gene: TRBJ1-1; CDR3nt: TGTGCCAGCAGCTTAGGCGTAAGCGACACTGAAGCTTTCTTT; CDR3aa: CASSLGVSDTEAFF
v_gene: TRBV9; d_gene: -; abundance: -; j_gene: TRBJ1-1; CDR3nt: TGTGCCAGCAGCGTTTTAGGGGGAGTCACTGAAGCTTTCTTT; CDR3aa: CASSVLGGVTEAFF
v_gene: TRBV10-1; d_gene: -; abundance: -; j_gene: TRBJ2-5; CDR3nt: TGCGCCAGCAGTGAAACTAGGGGGGAGACCCAGTACTTC; CDR3aa: CASSETRGETQYF
v_gene: TRBV6-5; d_gene: TRBD2; abundance: -; j_gene: TRBJ2-7; CDR3nt: TGTGCCAGCAGTAGGACTAGCGGGAACTCCTACGAGCAGTACTTC; CDR3aa: CASSRTSGNSYEQYF
v_gene: TRBV6-5; d_gene: TRBD1; abundance: -; j_gene: TRBJ1-6; CDR3nt: TGTGCCAGCAGTTCGACAGGGGAGGGTTCACCCCTCCACTTT; CDR3aa: CASSSTGEGSPLHF
v_gene: TRBV7-2; d_gene: TRBD1; abundance: -; j_gene: TRBJ1-1; CDR3nt: TGTGCCAGCAGCAAGACCGGGACAGGGACTGAAGCTTTCTTT; CDR3aa: CASSKTGTGTEAFF
v_gene: TRBV24-1; d_gene: -; abundance: -; j_gene: TRBJ2-2; CDR3nt: TGTGCCACCAGTACCCCCTGGGCTGGTACGAACACCGGGGAGCTGTTTTTT; CDR3aa: CATSTPWAGTNTGELFF
v_gene: TRBV18; d_gene: TRBD1; abundance: once; j_gene: TRBJ1-2; CDR3nt: TGTGCCAGCTCACCGGGACAGGGGAATAACTATGGCTACACCTTC; CDR3aa: CASSPGQGNNYGYTF
v_gene: TRBV9; d_gene: -; abundance: once; j_gene: TRBJ1-3; CDR3nt: TGTGCCAGCAGCGTAGAATTGGGGATTTCAAGGGGCTCTGGAAACACCATATATTTT; CDR3aa: CASSVELGISRGSGNTIYF
v_gene: TRBV7-2; d_gene: TRBD2; abundance: once; j_gene: TRBJ2-2; CDR3nt: TGTGCCAGCAGCTTACGTAGCGGGGGGTTTAACACCGGGGAGCTGTTTTTT; CDR3aa: CASSLRSGGFNTGELFF
v_gene: TRBV3-1/TRBV3-2; d_gene: TRBD1; abundance: -; j_gene: TRBJ2-7; CDR3nt: TGTGCCAGCAGTTACGGGACAGGTACCTACGAGCAGTACTTC; CDR3aa: CASSYGTGTYEQYF
v_gene: TRBV7-9; d_gene: TRBD1; abundance: -; j_gene: TRBJ1-5; CDR3nt: TGTGCCAGCAGCGTAGGACAGGGGAGTCAGCCCCAGCATTTT; CDR3aa: CASSVGQGSQPQHF
v_gene: TRBV9; d_gene: -; abundance: -; j_gene: TRBJ1-2; CDR3nt: TGTGCCAGCAGCGTAGGAGTCGAGGTAAACTATGGCTACACCTTC; CDR3aa: CASSVGVEVNYGYTF
v_gene: TRBV27; d_gene: -; abundance: -; j_gene: TRBJ2-6; CDR3nt: TGTGCCAGCAGTTTAATATTCCGCTCTGGGGCCAACGTCCTGACTTTC; CDR3aa: CASSLIFRSGANVLTF
v_gene: TRBV27; d_gene: TRBD1; abundance: -; j_gene: TRBJ1-1; CDR3nt: TGTGCCAGCAGTTTCCTACGGACAGGGAGAGACACTGAAGCTTTCTTT; CDR3aa: CASSFLRTGRDTEAFF
v_gene: TRBV6-2/TRBV6-3; d_gene: TRBD1; abundance: -; j_gene: TRBJ1-4; CDR3nt: TGTGCCAGCAGTTACTCAAGGACAGGGGGACGGCTGTTTTTT; CDR3aa: CASSYSRTGGRLFF
v_gene: TRBV3-1/TRBV3-2; d_gene: TRBD1; abundance: -; j_gene: TRBJ1-1; CDR3nt: TGTGCCAGCAGCCCAGGGGGGACTGAAGCTTTCTTT; CDR3aa: CASSPGGTEAFF
v_gene: TRBV6-4; d_gene: TRBD2; abundance: few; j_gene: TRBJ2-2; CDR3nt: TGTGCCAGCAGTCCACTAGCGGGAGGGAACACCGGGGAGCTGTTTTTT; CDR3aa: CASSPLAGGNTGELFF
v_gene: TRBV7-2; d_gene: -; abundance: -; j_gene: TRBJ2-6; CDR3nt: TGTGCCAGCAGCTTAGTACTGATCGGGGCCAACGTCCTGACTTTC; CDR3aa: CASSLVLIGANVLTF
v_gene: TRBV7-9; d_gene: -; abundance: -; j_gene: TRBJ2-2; CDR3nt: TGTGCCAGCCTGGAGAATGCCGGGGAGCTGTTTTTT; CDR3aa: CASLENAGELFF
v_gene: TRBV28; d_gene: -; abundance: -; j_gene: TRBJ1-6; CDR3nt: TGTGCCAGCAGCCCCCCGCGTAATTCACCCCTCCACTTT; CDR3aa: CASSPPRNSPLHF
v_gene: TRBV3-1/TRBV3-2; d_gene: -; abundance: once; j_gene: TRBJ1-6; CDR3nt: TGTGCCAGCAGCCCCGGGGGGAACGCTAATTCACCCCTCCACTTT; CDR3aa: CASSPGGNANSPLHF
v_gene: TRBV19; d_gene: -; abundance: -; j_gene: TRBJ1-5; CDR3nt: TGTGCCAGTAGTATAGATAGCACAACCCAGCCCCAGCATTTT; CDR3aa: CASSIDSTTQPQHF
v_gene: TRBV29-1; d_gene: TRBD1; abundance: -; j_gene: TRBJ2-7; CDR3nt: TGCAGCGTTGGTAGCCCGGGACAGTCTTCCTACGAGCAGTACTTC; CDR3aa: CSVGSPGQSSYEQYF
v_gene: TRBV6-6; d_gene: -; abundance: -; j_gene: TRBJ1-2; CDR3nt: TGTGCCAGCGGTCTACAGGGTTCTTATGGCTACACCTTC; CDR3aa: CASGLQGSYGYTF